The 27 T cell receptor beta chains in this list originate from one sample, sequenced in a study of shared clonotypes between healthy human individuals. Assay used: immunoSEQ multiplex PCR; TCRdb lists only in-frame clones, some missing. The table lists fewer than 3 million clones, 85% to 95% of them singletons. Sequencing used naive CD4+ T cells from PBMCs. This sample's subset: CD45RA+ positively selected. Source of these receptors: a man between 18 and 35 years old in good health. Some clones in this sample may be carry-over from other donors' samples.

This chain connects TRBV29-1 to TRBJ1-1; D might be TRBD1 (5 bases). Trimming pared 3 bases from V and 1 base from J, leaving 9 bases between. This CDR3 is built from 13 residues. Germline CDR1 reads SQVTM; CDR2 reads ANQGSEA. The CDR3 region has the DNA TGCAGCGTTGACAGGGACCCGAACACTGAAGCTTTCTTT. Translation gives CSVDRDPNTEAFF.

The CDR3 spells CAISGFRDTEAFF. CDR3 coding DNA: TGTGCCATCAGTGGGTTCAGGGATACTGAAGCTTTCTTT. The rearrangement joins TRBV10-3 to TRBJ1-1; D is perhaps TRBD1 (5 bases). This CDR3 has 13 residues. Trimming stripped 4 bases from V and 5 bases from J, with 11 bases between. The germline V gene has CDR1 ENHRY and CDR2 SYGVKD.

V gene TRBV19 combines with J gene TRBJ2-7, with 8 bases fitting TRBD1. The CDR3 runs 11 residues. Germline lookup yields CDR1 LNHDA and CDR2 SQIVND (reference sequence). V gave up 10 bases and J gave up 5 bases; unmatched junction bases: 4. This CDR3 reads CATRRGHEQYF. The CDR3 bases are TGTGCCACCCGCAGGGGGCACGAGCAGTACTTC.

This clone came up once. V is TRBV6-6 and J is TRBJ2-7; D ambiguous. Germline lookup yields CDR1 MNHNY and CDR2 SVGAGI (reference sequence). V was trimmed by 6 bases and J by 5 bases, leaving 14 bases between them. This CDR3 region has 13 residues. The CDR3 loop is CASRTGGRNEQYF. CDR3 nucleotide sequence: TGTGCCAGCAGGACGGGTGGCCGGAACGAGCAGTACTTC.

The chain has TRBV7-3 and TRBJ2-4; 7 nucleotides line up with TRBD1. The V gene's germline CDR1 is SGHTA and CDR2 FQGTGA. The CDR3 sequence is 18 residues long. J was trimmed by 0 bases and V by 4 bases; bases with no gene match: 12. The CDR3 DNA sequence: TGTGCCAGCAGCTCTGTACCACCGGGACAGAAAGCCAAAAACATTCAGTACTTC. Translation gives CASSSVPPGQKAKNIQYF. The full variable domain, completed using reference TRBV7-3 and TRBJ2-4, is GAGVSQTPSNKVTEKGKYVELRCDPISGHTALYWYRQSLGQGPEFLIYFQGTGAADDSGLPNDRFFAVRPEGSVSTLKIQRTERGDSAVYLCASSSVPPGQKAKNIQYFGAGTRLSVL.

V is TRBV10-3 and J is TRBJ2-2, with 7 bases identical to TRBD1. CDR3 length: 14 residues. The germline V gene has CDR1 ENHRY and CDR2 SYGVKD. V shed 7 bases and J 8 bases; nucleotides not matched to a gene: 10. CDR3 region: CAITKDREGGELFF. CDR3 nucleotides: TGTGCCATCACAAAAGACAGGGAAGGAGGGGAGCTGTTTTTT.

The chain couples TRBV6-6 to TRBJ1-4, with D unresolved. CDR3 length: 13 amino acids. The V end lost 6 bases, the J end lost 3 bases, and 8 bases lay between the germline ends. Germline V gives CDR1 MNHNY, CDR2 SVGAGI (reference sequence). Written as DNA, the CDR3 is TGTGCCAGCAGCCTGGGTCCTAATGAAAAACTGTTTTTT. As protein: CASSLGPNEKLFF.

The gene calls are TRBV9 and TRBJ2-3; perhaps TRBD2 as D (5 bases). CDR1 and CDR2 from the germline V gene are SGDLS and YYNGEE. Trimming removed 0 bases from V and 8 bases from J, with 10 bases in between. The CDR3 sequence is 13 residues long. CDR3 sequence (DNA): TGTGCCAGCAGCGTAGTAATTAGCGCTACGCAGTATTTT. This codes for CASSVVISATQYF.

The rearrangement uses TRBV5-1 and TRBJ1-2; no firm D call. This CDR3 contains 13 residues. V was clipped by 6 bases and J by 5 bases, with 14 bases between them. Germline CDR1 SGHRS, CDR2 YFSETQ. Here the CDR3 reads CASKVTGGYGYTF. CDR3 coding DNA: TGCGCCAGCAAAGTAACTGGCGGGTATGGCTACACCTTC.

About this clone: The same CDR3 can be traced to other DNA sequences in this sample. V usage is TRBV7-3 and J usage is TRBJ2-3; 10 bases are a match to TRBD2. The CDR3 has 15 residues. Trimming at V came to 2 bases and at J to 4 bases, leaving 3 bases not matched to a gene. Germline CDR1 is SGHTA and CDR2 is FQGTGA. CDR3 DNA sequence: TGTGCCAGCAGCTTAGGGCTAGCGGGAGCAGATACGCAGTATTTT. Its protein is CASSLGLAGADTQYF.

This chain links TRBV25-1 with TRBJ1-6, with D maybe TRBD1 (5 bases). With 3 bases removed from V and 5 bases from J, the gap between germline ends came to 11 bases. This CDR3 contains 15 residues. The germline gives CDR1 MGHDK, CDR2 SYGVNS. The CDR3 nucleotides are TGTGCCAGCAGTGACGCAGGGTTGGATAATTCACCCCTCCACTTT. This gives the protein CASSDAGLDNSPLHF.

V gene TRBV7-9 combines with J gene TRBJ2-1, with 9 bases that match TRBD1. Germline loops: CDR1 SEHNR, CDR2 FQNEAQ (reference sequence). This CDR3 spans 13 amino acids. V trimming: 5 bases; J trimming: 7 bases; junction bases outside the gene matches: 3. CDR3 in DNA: TGTGCCAGCAGCGCCGACAGGGGGAATGAGCAGTTCTTC. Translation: CASSADRGNEQFF.

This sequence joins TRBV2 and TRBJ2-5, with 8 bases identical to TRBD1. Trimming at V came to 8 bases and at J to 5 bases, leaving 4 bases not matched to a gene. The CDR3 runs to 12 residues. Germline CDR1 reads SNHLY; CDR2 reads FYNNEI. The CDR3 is CASGQGGETQYF. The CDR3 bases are TGTGCCAGCGGACAGGGCGGGGAGACCCAGTACTTC.

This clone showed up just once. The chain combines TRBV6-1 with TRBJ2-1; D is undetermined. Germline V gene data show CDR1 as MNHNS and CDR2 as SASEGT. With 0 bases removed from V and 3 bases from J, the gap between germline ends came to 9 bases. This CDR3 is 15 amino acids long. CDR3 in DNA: TGTGCCAGCAGTGAAGCTGGCTTGAACTACAATGAGCAGTTCTTC. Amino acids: CASSEAGLNYNEQFF.

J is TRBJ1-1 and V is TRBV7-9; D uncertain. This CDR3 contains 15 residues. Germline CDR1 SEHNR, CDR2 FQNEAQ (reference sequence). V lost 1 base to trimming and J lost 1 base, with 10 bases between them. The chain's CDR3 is CASSLDRDGNTEAFF. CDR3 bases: TGTGCCAGCAGCTTAGACCGCGACGGGAACACTGAAGCTTTCTTT.

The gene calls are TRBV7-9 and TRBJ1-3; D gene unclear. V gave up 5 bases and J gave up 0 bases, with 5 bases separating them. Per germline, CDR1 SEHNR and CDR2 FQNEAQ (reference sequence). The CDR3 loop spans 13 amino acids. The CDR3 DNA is TGTGCCAGCAGCCCCCTCTCTGGAAACACCATATATTTT. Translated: CASSPLSGNTIYF.

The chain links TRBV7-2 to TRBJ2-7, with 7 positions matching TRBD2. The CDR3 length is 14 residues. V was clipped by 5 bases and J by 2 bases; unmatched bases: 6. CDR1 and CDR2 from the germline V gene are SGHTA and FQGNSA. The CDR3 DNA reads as TGTGCCAGCAGCCAGGGACTAACTACCTACGAGCAGTACTTC. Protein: CASSQGLTTYEQYF.

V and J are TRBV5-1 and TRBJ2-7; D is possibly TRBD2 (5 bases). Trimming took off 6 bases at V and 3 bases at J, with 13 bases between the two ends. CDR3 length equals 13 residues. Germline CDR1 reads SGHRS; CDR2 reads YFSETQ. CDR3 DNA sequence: TGCGCCAGCAATGACGGGGATAACTACGAGCAGTACTTC. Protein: CASNDGDNYEQYF.

For the CDR3, the DNA is TGTGCCAGCAGCTTTTCAGGGAGGAACACTGAAGCTTTCTTT. Translating it yields CASSFSGRNTEAFF. The chain is built from TRBV11-3 and TRBJ1-1, with a possible D match to TRBD1 (5 bases). The CDR3 is 14 amino acids. Germline CDR1 SGHNT, CDR2 YENEEA. V was shortened by 3 bases and J by 1 base, with 9 bases between the two germline ends.

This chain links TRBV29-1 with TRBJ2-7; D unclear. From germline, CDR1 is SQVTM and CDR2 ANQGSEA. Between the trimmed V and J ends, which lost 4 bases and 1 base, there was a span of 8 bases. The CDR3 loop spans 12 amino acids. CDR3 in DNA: TGCAGCGTTGTGGCACTTTCCTACGAGCAGTACTTC. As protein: CSVVALSYEQYF.

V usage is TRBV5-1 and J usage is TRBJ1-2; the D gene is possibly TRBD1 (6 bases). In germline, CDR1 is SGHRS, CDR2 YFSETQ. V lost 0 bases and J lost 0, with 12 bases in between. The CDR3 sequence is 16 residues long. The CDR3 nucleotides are TGCGCCAGCAGCTTGGACAGGGCCCAAACTAACTATGGCTACACCTTC. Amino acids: CASSLDRAQTNYGYTF.

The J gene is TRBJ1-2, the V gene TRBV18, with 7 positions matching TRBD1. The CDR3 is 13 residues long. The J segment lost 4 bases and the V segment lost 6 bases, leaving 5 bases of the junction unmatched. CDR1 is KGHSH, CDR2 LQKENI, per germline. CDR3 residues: CASSSDRAYGYTF. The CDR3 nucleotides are TGTGCCAGCTCTAGCGACAGGGCCTATGGCTACACCTTC.

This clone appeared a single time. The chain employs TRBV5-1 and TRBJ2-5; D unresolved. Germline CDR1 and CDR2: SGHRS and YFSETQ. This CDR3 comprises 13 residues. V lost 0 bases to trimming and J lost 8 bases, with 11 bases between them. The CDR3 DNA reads TGCGCCAGCAGCTTGGATAGTCCTGACACCCAGTACTTC. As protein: CASSLDSPDTQYF.

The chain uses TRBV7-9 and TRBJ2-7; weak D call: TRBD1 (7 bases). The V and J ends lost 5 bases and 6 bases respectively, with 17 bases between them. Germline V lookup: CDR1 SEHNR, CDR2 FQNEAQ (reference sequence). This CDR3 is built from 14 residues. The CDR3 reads CASSEGAGRGEQYF. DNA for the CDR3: TGTGCCAGCAGCGAGGGGGCGGGGAGAGGCGAGCAGTACTTC.

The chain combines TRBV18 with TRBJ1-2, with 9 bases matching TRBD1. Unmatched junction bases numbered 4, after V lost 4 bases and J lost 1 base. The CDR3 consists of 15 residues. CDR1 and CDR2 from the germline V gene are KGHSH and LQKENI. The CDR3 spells CASSRDRESNYGYTF. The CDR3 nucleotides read TGTGCCAGCTCACGGGACAGGGAGAGTAACTATGGCTACACCTTC.

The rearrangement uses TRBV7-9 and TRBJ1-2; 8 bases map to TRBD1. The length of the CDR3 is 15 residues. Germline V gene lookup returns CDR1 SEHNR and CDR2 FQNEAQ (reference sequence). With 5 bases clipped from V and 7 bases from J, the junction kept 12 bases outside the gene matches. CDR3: CASSTSPSGGFGYTF. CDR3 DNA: TGTGCCAGCAGCACATCTCCCTCAGGGGGCTTTGGCTACACCTTC.

CDR3 sequence reads: CASSRTDYEQYF. CDR3 in DNA: TGTGCCAGCTCCCGAACAGACTACGAGCAGTACTTC. The gene calls are TRBV18 and TRBJ2-7, with D hard to call. Germline CDR1 is KGHSH and CDR2 is LQKENI. Trimming cost V 6 bases and J 3 bases, with 9 bases left between them. This CDR3 has 12 amino acids.